This T cell receptor beta chain was captured in a study of T cells in Graves' hyperthyroidism and ophthalmopathy (dated by TCRdb to the late 2010s). Looking at the study overall: Peripheral blood was sampled at the time of initial diagnosis, prior to any treatment. In about 6 Graves' hyperthyroidism patients, the study also compared T-cell repertoires from thyroid tissue with T-cell repertoires from blood. Prospective prediction of ophthalmopathy was tested in an independent validation cohort consisting of 18 to 20 hyperthyroidism patients and some 17 patients who later progressed to ophthalmopathy. For training and testing, the 100 or so patients in the discovery cohort were randomly divided in a 7:3 ratio. A discovery cohort of about a hundred patients, approximately 45 with Graves' ophthalmopathy and 55 to 60 with stable Graves' hyperthyroidism, was used to find distinguishing TCR V-J signatures. The paper reports TCR Vbeta CDR3 sequencing of roughly 140 peripheral blood samples: fewer than 50 ophthalmopathy, 75 to 80 hyperthyroidism and approximately 17 progressor patients. After blood sampling, hyperthyroidism patients were treated with methimazole at a starting dose of 30 mg daily, and ophthalmopathy patients were treated with high-dose intravenous methylprednisolone.

The TCR beta CDR3 regions were amplified from RNA transcripts. For the first round of RT-PCR on the TCR CDR3, the HTBI primer set was used together with the Qiagen OneStep RT-PCR kit. A second multiplex PCR round built the libraries, followed by size selection and purification. Sequencing of the libraries was done on an Illumina HiSeq2000 using paired-end 100 bp reads. Per the source publication's procedure: SOAPnuke was used to process the raw data, removing reads that contained adapters or uncalled bases, had a mean Phred below 15, or lacked an exact match to the constant primer or identifier. High-quality paired reads were merged using COPE v1.2.5, and each unique nucleotide sequence was defined as a clonotype. MiTCR v1.1 was used to align the clonotypes against IMGT TRBV, TRBD and TRBJ reference segments. Only V-J combinations with frequency above 0.0001, covering about 99% of repertoires, were analysed. The TCS score was defined as F50 (clonal expansion) divided by E x V (chaos), with BLOSUM62-based TCRdist calculated between CDR3 peptides within each V-J. Welch's t-statistics and random forest reduced fewer than 600 V-J features to under 15, which were used in a naive Bayes classifier (R e1071). The public reads were run again by TCRdb, first through fastp at Q25 and then through MiXCR, and only productive beta chains were kept. Duplicate CDR3 protein sequences are folded into a single record with the most common DNA and genes. The V and J calls here are based on TCRdb, not the publication. The sample yields a few hundred thousand distinct CDR3 sequences; roughly 18% were counted once. The top ten clones comprise around 47% of the sample.

There are many counts of this clonotype. The antigen this receptor binds is unknown. No base-level quality is on record; no much larger clone is a single base apart. The paper as a whole reports these results and caveats: During validation, the model predicted progression to ophthalmopathy a median of approximately 6.5 months ahead of onset, with around 71% sensitivity and 72% to 80% specificity. Most expanded thyroid clonotypes (frequency above 0.001) were also detected in blood, a finding suggesting that blood repertoires may reflect thyroid immune responses. Sample size was not statistically predetermined, and blinding of investigators to group allocation was not performed. In cross-validation, a model built on a 13 V-J signature told ophthalmopathy apart from stable hyperthyroidism with 87.88% sensitivity and around 81% specificity, and in testing the same model reached 80%/75%.

Graves' hyperthyroidism was defined as stable when no progression to ophthalmopathy occurred over 18 months of follow-up. Hyperthyroidism patients were newly diagnosed, had a disease duration of under 2 months, and were aged 18 to 65 years. Any patient with an uncontrolled infection, another autoimmune disease, pregnancy or lactation was excluded. Diagnoses were based on clinical symptoms, serum thyroxine and TRAb, thyroid ultrasound and orbital computed tomography. PBMCs were separated from around 9.1 ml of fresh peripheral blood using Ficoll-Paque density gradient centrifugation. Total RNA was extracted with Trizol reagent, and quality was checked on an Agilent 2100 Bioanalyzer. Trimming costs V 1 base and J 5 bases, and their ends lie 14 bases apart. From the cysteine up to the phenylalanine, the CDR3 has a length of 15 residues. The only DNA kept is the CDR3, 45 bases in frame from the first base. CDR1 and CDR2 (SEHNR, FQNEAQ) derive from the germline V gene (reference sequence).

Sequenced input: blood. The V and J segments used are TRBV7-9 and TRBJ1-1, and TRBD1 may be the D gene, going by 5 matching bases. The TCR comes from a middle-aged man with Graves' hyperthyroidism. The nucleotide sequence reads as follows: TGTGCCAGCAGCTTAGGGGGACGACCGGGAACTGAAGCTTTCTTT. Its protein reads: CASSLGGRPGTEAFF.